This T cell receptor (beta chain) was identified during a study of blood T cell repertoires in COVID-19. Study information: The United States, Italy and Spain provided the acute and convalescent COVID-19 samples. T cells, B-cell-depleted T cells, or PBMCs provided the cDNA or gDNA that served as material.

The CDR3 contains 15 residues. Germline-derived CDR1 and CDR2 are SGHTA and FQGTGA. The ends were cut back, 2 bases at V and 8 bases at J, with 16 bases in the middle. Original handling: Quantification of nucleated cells was approximated via reference gene primer amplification. TCRdb's copy holds only in-frame clones and misses some; the assay was immunoSEQ multiplex PCR. The DNA was the basis for D and trimming; V, J and clone size are from that table. The data hold 63,000 or so clones, with 70% to 85% observed a single time. Sequencing input: peripheral blood. The source is a human donor in a cohort sampled during active COVID-19. The chain recombines TRBV7-3 with TRBJ2-1; possibly TRBD2 for D (6 bases). Here the CDR3 reads CASSLVGGRFDEQFF. The DNA for the CDR3 is TGTGCCAGCAGCTTAGTGGGGGGTAGGTTTGATGAGCAGTTCTTC.